The TCR beta chain described here comes from a study of vaccination effects on CD4 cells after COVID-19. Sequencing was performed with immunoSEQ multiplex PCR; in TCRdb, only in-frame clones are kept and a portion is missing. Seen here are tens of thousands of clones, around 82% observed once, and the top ten hold 2%. With respect to this clone: The antigen is not known.

The ViraFEST assay expanded antigen-specific CD4+ T cells with viral peptide pools before sequencing. Following culture for around 10 days, CD4+ T cells were isolated. Two doses of either BNT162b2 or mRNA-1273 were given to each participant. Germline V CDR1 and CDR2: LNHDA, SQIVND (reference sequence). The V end lost 3 bases, the J end lost 3 bases, and 11 bases lay between the germline ends. This CDR3 contains 14 residues. The chain joins TRBV19 to TRBJ2-5; the D call may be TRBD1 or TRBD2 (7 bases each). This receptor was identified in a human donor who received a COVID-19 vaccine. The material was CD4+ T cells from PBMCs cultured with HCoV-OC43 spike peptides, obtained after COVID-19 vaccination. The subset is: HCoV-OC43 spike overlapping peptide pool stimulation. CDR3: CASSIAGGEETQYF. The CDR3, as DNA: TGTGCCAGTAGTATTGCAGGGGGGGAAGAGACCCAGTACTTC.